This T cell receptor beta chain was recovered during a study of control samples from healthy donors and cancer patients. This table comes from immunoSEQ multiplex PCR, and its TCRdb copy is limited to in-frame clones, with some not included. Among 70,000 to 85,000 clones listed, around 84% were seen once. The CDR3 spans 13 residues. Looked up from germline, CDR1 is MNHEY and CDR2 is SMNVEV (reference sequence). V was pared by 6 bases and J by 1 base, with 9 bases between. Sequenced material: PBMCs. This receptor was obtained from a man in his fifties or sixties with head and neck cancer. The chain couples TRBV27 to TRBJ1-1, with D unclear. The CDR3 region has the DNA TGTGCCAGCAGATACTACCAGAACACTGAAGCTTTCTTT. Protein product: CASRYYQNTEAFF.